These T cell receptor beta chains were read from a single sample in a study of T cell changes during pregnancy in multiple sclerosis. Assay used: immunoSEQ multiplex PCR; TCRdb lists only in-frame clones, some missing. The sample has 40,000 or so clones; more than 80% are singletons. The sequencing here drew on CD4+ T cells from peripheral blood mononuclear cells, taken in the third trimester of pregnancy. The receptors here all came from a female donor with multiple sclerosis, enrolled in a pregnancy study. CDR3s include the opening cysteine and the closing phenylalanine or tryptophan. D genes are given only for firm matches. Rows give clone size only sometimes, using once, few, many, or a class for an expanded clone.

j_call: TRBJ2-7; clone_size: .; d_call: .; v_call: TRBV11-2; cdr3_nt: TGTGCCAGCAGCTTAGGCTTAGCCGCCGAGCAGTACTTC; cdr3_aa: CASSLGLAAEQYF
j_call: TRBJ1-4; clone_size: .; d_call: .; v_call: TRBV5-1; cdr3_nt: TGCGCCAGCAGCCGGGGGGCAGGGGATCGGGGCGATGAAAAACTGTTTTTT; cdr3_aa: CASSRGAGDRGDEKLFF
j_call: TRBJ1-4; clone_size: .; d_call: TRBD1; v_call: TRBV11-2; cdr3_nt: TGTGCCAGCCGGACAGGGGTGGGGAAACTGTTTTTT; cdr3_aa: CASRTGVGKLFF
j_call: TRBJ2-1; clone_size: few; d_call: .; v_call: TRBV13; cdr3_nt: TGTGCCAGCAGCTTTGAAGGGAGGGGGGGTTACAATGAGCAGTTCTTC; cdr3_aa: CASSFEGRGGYNEQFF
j_call: TRBJ2-1; clone_size: .; d_call: TRBD2; v_call: TRBV30; cdr3_nt: TGTGCCTGGAGTTTGGCTATAAAGGGGAGGACTAGCGGGAGGAGCTTGCTCAATGAGCAGTTCTTC; cdr3_aa: CAWSLAIKGRTSGRSLLNEQFF
j_call: TRBJ1-1; clone_size: .; d_call: TRBD1; v_call: TRBV6-1; cdr3_nt: TGTGCCAGCAGTATTGACAGGGATCTTGGAGCTTTCTTT; cdr3_aa: CASSIDRDLGAFF
j_call: TRBJ2-1; clone_size: .; d_call: .; v_call: TRBV5-5; cdr3_nt: TGTGCCAGCAGCCCAATGATGGGGGGTTACAATGAGCAGTTCTTC; cdr3_aa: CASSPMMGGYNEQFF
j_call: TRBJ2-1; clone_size: .; d_call: .; v_call: TRBV5-6; cdr3_nt: TGTGCCAGCAGGGGTGGCATTCGGGTCGATGAGCAGTTCTTC; cdr3_aa: CASRGGIRVDEQFF
j_call: TRBJ1-3; clone_size: once; d_call: .; v_call: TRBV4-1; cdr3_nt: TGCGCCAGCAGCCAAGTCCTAAGCTCTGGAAACACCATATATTTT; cdr3_aa: CASSQVLSSGNTIYF
j_call: TRBJ1-3; clone_size: .; d_call: TRBD1; v_call: TRBV11-3; cdr3_nt: TGTGCCAGCAGATTGACAGGGGGCGCGCACATATATTTT; cdr3_aa: CASRLTGGAHIYF
j_call: TRBJ1-3; clone_size: .; d_call: .; v_call: TRBV7-9; cdr3_nt: TGTGCCAGCAGACGTCAGGGGTACTCTGGAAACACCATATATTTT; cdr3_aa: CASRRQGYSGNTIYF
j_call: TRBJ2-3; clone_size: .; d_call: .; v_call: TRBV19; cdr3_nt: TGTGCCAGTAGTACCCGGGGAGCTCCAGATACGCAGTATTTT; cdr3_aa: CASSTRGAPDTQYF
j_call: TRBJ1-5; clone_size: .; d_call: TRBD1; v_call: TRBV5-6; cdr3_nt: TGTGCCAGCAGCTCCCAAAGATCAGGGGGGAGAGCGTCCGGTCAGCCCCAGCATTTT; cdr3_aa: CASSSQRSGGRASGQPQHF
j_call: TRBJ1-6; clone_size: .; d_call: .; v_call: TRBV6-1; cdr3_nt: TGTGCCACCCAGGGTTTCGGGTCACCCCTCCACTTT; cdr3_aa: CATQGFGSPLHF
j_call: TRBJ2-7; clone_size: .; d_call: TRBD1; v_call: TRBV4-1; cdr3_nt: TGCGCCAGCAGCCAAGGAGGCGACAGGGTTACCTACGAGCAGTACTTC; cdr3_aa: CASSQGGDRVTYEQYF
j_call: TRBJ2-3; clone_size: .; d_call: TRBD2; v_call: TRBV9; cdr3_nt: TGTGCCAGCAGCGTAGGCTTTACGACTAGCGGCACAGATACGCAGTATTTT; cdr3_aa: CASSVGFTTSGTDTQYF
j_call: TRBJ2-1; clone_size: .; d_call: TRBD2; v_call: TRBV5-8; cdr3_nt: TGTGCCAGCAGCTTGGGACGCACTAGCGGGAGTAGGGATGAGCAGTTCTTC; cdr3_aa: CASSLGRTSGSRDEQFF
j_call: TRBJ2-7; clone_size: once; d_call: TRBD1; v_call: TRBV28; cdr3_nt: TGTGCCAGCAGTGGGACAGGGAGGGGCAACGAGCAGTACTTC; cdr3_aa: CASSGTGRGNEQYF
j_call: TRBJ2-1; clone_size: .; d_call: .; v_call: TRBV10-1; cdr3_nt: TGCGCCAGCAGTAGCGGTTACTCCTACAATGAGCAGTTCTTC; cdr3_aa: CASSSGYSYNEQFF
j_call: TRBJ2-7; clone_size: .; d_call: TRBD1; v_call: TRBV19; cdr3_nt: TGTGCCAGTAGTATGGGACAGGGGAAGTTCCACGAGCAGTACTTC; cdr3_aa: CASSMGQGKFHEQYF
j_call: TRBJ2-4; clone_size: .; d_call: TRBD2; v_call: TRBV7-2; cdr3_nt: TGTGCCAGCAGCCCAAATACGGGACTAAAAAACATTCAGTACTTC; cdr3_aa: CASSPNTGLKNIQYF
j_call: TRBJ2-5; clone_size: .; d_call: TRBD2; v_call: TRBV27; cdr3_nt: TGTGCCAGCAGTTACACCCAGCGGGAGGGATTTATGGAGACCCAGTACTTC; cdr3_aa: CASSYTQREGFMETQYF
j_call: TRBJ2-1; clone_size: .; d_call: TRBD2; v_call: TRBV7-6; cdr3_nt: TGTGCCAGCAGCTTAGCGGGAGCGGGAGCCTCCTACAATGAGCAGTTCTTC; cdr3_aa: CASSLAGAGASYNEQFF
j_call: TRBJ1-5; clone_size: .; d_call: .; v_call: TRBV5-5; cdr3_nt: TGTGCCAGCAGCCTGACCGAGGTTCAGCCCCAGCATTTT; cdr3_aa: CASSLTEVQPQHF
j_call: TRBJ1-1; clone_size: .; d_call: .; v_call: TRBV13; cdr3_nt: TGTGCCAGCAGCTTCTACAGAGCCATGAACACTGAAGCTTTCTTT; cdr3_aa: CASSFYRAMNTEAFF
j_call: TRBJ1-1; clone_size: .; d_call: .; v_call: TRBV7-9; cdr3_nt: TGTGCCAGCAGTAGAGGCAGCTTGAACACTGAAGCTTTCTTT; cdr3_aa: CASSRGSLNTEAFF
j_call: TRBJ2-2; clone_size: .; d_call: .; v_call: TRBV30; cdr3_nt: TGTGCCTGGTCTATCGGTCGCACCGGGGAGCTGTTTTTT; cdr3_aa: CAWSIGRTGELFF
j_call: TRBJ2-2; clone_size: .; d_call: .; v_call: TRBV19; cdr3_nt: TGTGCCAGTAGGGCGGGACAGCCCGGGGAGCTGTTTTTT; cdr3_aa: CASRAGQPGELFF
j_call: TRBJ1-2; clone_size: .; d_call: TRBD1; v_call: TRBV27; cdr3_nt: TGTGCCAGCAGGACAGGGGGCTATGGCTACACCTTC; cdr3_aa: CASRTGGYGYTF
j_call: TRBJ2-1; clone_size: .; d_call: TRBD2; v_call: TRBV6-6; cdr3_nt: TGTGCCAGCAGTTACTACGGGACTAGCTCTGAGCAGTTCTTC; cdr3_aa: CASSYYGTSSEQFF
j_call: TRBJ1-3; clone_size: .; d_call: .; v_call: TRBV7-8; cdr3_nt: TGTGCCAGCAGCATTTCACAGAATTATTTCTCTGGAAACACCATATATTTT; cdr3_aa: CASSISQNYFSGNTIYF
j_call: TRBJ1-3; clone_size: .; d_call: .; v_call: TRBV7-6; cdr3_nt: TGTGCCAGCACCTTATCCACAGGGCGCTCTGGAAACACCATATATTTT; cdr3_aa: CASTLSTGRSGNTIYF
j_call: TRBJ2-3; clone_size: .; d_call: TRBD2; v_call: TRBV6-5; cdr3_nt: TGTGCCAGCAGTCCCGGACTAGCGGGATCAGATACGCAGTATTTT; cdr3_aa: CASSPGLAGSDTQYF
j_call: TRBJ2-5; clone_size: .; d_call: TRBD1; v_call: TRBV7-2; cdr3_nt: TGTGCCAGCAGCGTAACAGGGGGCTACCAAGAGACCCAGTACTTC; cdr3_aa: CASSVTGGYQETQYF
j_call: TRBJ1-1; clone_size: few; d_call: .; v_call: TRBV30; cdr3_nt: TGTGCCTGGTCGACAGCGAACCGCTGGGACACTGAAGCTTTCTTT; cdr3_aa: CAWSTANRWDTEAFF
j_call: TRBJ1-2; clone_size: medium-sized; d_call: .; v_call: TRBV5-1; cdr3_nt: TGCGCCAGCAGCCGGACATCCGACTATGGCTACACCTTC; cdr3_aa: CASSRTSDYGYTF
j_call: TRBJ2-2; clone_size: .; d_call: TRBD2; v_call: TRBV29-1; cdr3_nt: TGCAGCGTTGGAGTAGCGGGAGGAACCGGGGAGCTGTTTTTT; cdr3_aa: CSVGVAGGTGELFF
j_call: TRBJ2-2; clone_size: .; d_call: .; v_call: TRBV30; cdr3_nt: TGTGCCTGGAGTGGTTCGGCGGGGCTGAACACCGGGGAGCTGTTTTTT; cdr3_aa: CAWSGSAGLNTGELFF
j_call: TRBJ1-1; clone_size: .; d_call: .; v_call: TRBV19; cdr3_nt: TGTGCCAGTAGTATGGGACACTTGAACACTGAAGCTTTCTTT; cdr3_aa: CASSMGHLNTEAFF
j_call: TRBJ2-1; clone_size: few; d_call: TRBD2; v_call: TRBV4-3; cdr3_nt: TGCGCCAGCAGCCAAGATCGGCGGGGGGGGAGTTATGATGAGCAGTTCTTC; cdr3_aa: CASSQDRRGGSYDEQFF
j_call: TRBJ1-1; clone_size: once; d_call: TRBD1; v_call: TRBV6-5; cdr3_nt: TGTGCCAGCACACAGGGGACTGAAGCTTTCTTT; cdr3_aa: CASTQGTEAFF
j_call: TRBJ1-6; clone_size: .; d_call: TRBD1; v_call: TRBV9; cdr3_nt: TGTGCCAGCAGCGTGACAGGGACCTATAATTCACCCCTCCACTTT; cdr3_aa: CASSVTGTYNSPLHF
j_call: TRBJ2-2; clone_size: .; d_call: .; v_call: TRBV6-5; cdr3_nt: TGTGCCAGCAGTTACCCGGACACTTTGAAGCTGTTTTTT; cdr3_aa: CASSYPDTLKLFF
j_call: TRBJ2-3; clone_size: .; d_call: .; v_call: TRBV11-3; cdr3_nt: TGTGCCAGCAGCTTATCCCGGGGCACAGATACGCAGTATTTT; cdr3_aa: CASSLSRGTDTQYF
j_call: TRBJ1-1; clone_size: .; d_call: TRBD1; v_call: TRBV6-5; cdr3_nt: TGTGCCAGCCGATACAGGGGTCGCAACACTGAAGCTTTCTTT; cdr3_aa: CASRYRGRNTEAFF
j_call: TRBJ1-2; clone_size: .; d_call: .; v_call: TRBV5-5; cdr3_nt: TGTGCCAGCAGCCCAGGACAAGGCGGATTTAATGGCTACACCTTC; cdr3_aa: CASSPGQGGFNGYTF
j_call: TRBJ1-2; clone_size: .; d_call: TRBD1; v_call: TRBV6-4; cdr3_nt: TGTGCCAGCAGTGACTACTTCAGGCCCGACAGGGCCCACGGCTACACCTTC; cdr3_aa: CASSDYFRPDRAHGYTF
j_call: TRBJ2-7; clone_size: .; d_call: .; v_call: TRBV5-6; cdr3_nt: TGTGCCAGCAGCTTGACCAGGCCCTACGAGCAGTACTTC; cdr3_aa: CASSLTRPYEQYF
j_call: TRBJ2-1; clone_size: .; d_call: .; v_call: TRBV7-3; cdr3_nt: TGTGCCAGCAGCTTAAAAGCGAGGGGGTTTGGGGACAATGAGCAGTTCTTC; cdr3_aa: CASSLKARGFGDNEQFF
j_call: TRBJ2-7; clone_size: .; d_call: .; v_call: TRBV7-2; cdr3_nt: TGTGCCAGCAGCTTAGCGGGTAGCGATCGGTCCTACGAGCAGTACTTC; cdr3_aa: CASSLAGSDRSYEQYF
j_call: TRBJ2-1; clone_size: .; d_call: .; v_call: TRBV27; cdr3_nt: TGTGCCAGCACCCTTTTGAATGAGCAGTTCTTC; cdr3_aa: CASTLLNEQFF
j_call: TRBJ1-1; clone_size: .; d_call: .; v_call: TRBV6-1; cdr3_nt: TGTGCCAGCAGTGAAAGAAGGGAGGTGAACACTGAAGCTTTCTTT; cdr3_aa: CASSERREVNTEAFF
j_call: TRBJ2-1; clone_size: .; d_call: TRBD1; v_call: TRBV5-1; cdr3_nt: TGCGCCAGCAGCGCCCGACAGGGGCCCTACAATGAGCAGTTCTTC; cdr3_aa: CASSARQGPYNEQFF
j_call: TRBJ2-3; clone_size: .; d_call: .; v_call: TRBV5-1; cdr3_nt: TGCGCCAGCAGCTTTCGACAAGATACGCAGTATTTT; cdr3_aa: CASSFRQDTQYF